This T cell receptor beta chain derives from a study of blood T cell repertoires in COVID-19. Study as a whole: Both acute and convalescent COVID-19 samples were obtained from the United States, Italy and Spain. Sources were T cells, B-cell-depleted T cells, or PBMCs; the material itself was cDNA or gDNA.

Per the germline V gene, CDR1 is MDHEN and CDR2 is SYDVKM. V trimming: 5 bases; J trimming: 4 bases; junction bases outside the gene matches: 7. CDR3 length: 15 amino acids. In the original processing: Reference gene primer amplification gave nucleated cell count estimates. This table comes from immunoSEQ multiplex PCR, and its TCRdb copy is limited to in-frame clones, with some not included. V, J and clone size derive from that table, while D and trimming were established from the DNA sequence. The profile shows tens of thousands of clones, more than 75% of them singletons. Sequencing was done on a sample of peripheral blood. The chain is built from TRBV28 and TRBJ2-3; 9 bases match TRBD1. This clonotype was obtained from a woman aged 80 or over with acute or convalescent COVID-19. CDR3 sequence (DNA): TGTGCCAGCAGTCCACGGACAGGGGCGGCAGATACGCAGTATTTT. Amino acid sequence: CASSPRTGAADTQYF.